The clone carrying this T cell receptor beta chain was seen many times. Antigen unknown. This record comes from a study of glioma-infiltrating T cells. Using RNA template, CDR3s of TCR alpha and beta were amplified with iRepertoire arm-PCR. Tissue mRNA or PBMC total RNA, roughly 85-450 ng, went into one-step reverse transcription and amplification. From the multiplex PCR reads, TCRdb called clonotypes with MiXCR, one entry per CDR3 protein. The sample has some 130,000 distinct CDR3 sequences; 24% are singletons. The study, taken as a whole, reports: Tissue-blood divergence was below expectation in non-neoplastic patients, above in gliomas. Very few CDR3 sequences were shared between tissue and blood.

In germline, CDR1 is DFQATT, CDR2 SNEGSKA (reference sequence). V was trimmed by 4 bases and J by 3 bases, leaving 9 bases between them. The CDR3 covers 12 residues. Sequenced sample: glioma tissue, nonneoplastic brain tissue, or PBMCs (not recorded which). The chain is built from TRBV20-1 and TRBJ1-2; D may be TRBD1 (6 bases). The TCR sequence derives from a human donor with low-grade glioma or glioblastoma, undergoing nonglioma brain surgery, or in good health (not recorded which). The CDR3 DNA sequence: TGCAGTGCTAACAGGGTTTACTATGGCTACACCTTC. Its translation is CSANRVYYGYTF.